These 3 T cell receptor beta chains were all obtained from the same sample, sequenced in a study of T cells after yellow fever vaccination. MiXCR, run by TCRdb on the 5' RACE reads, gives a single entry per CDR3 protein. The table has around 53,000 distinct CDR3 sequences, approximately 7% seen once. This specimen was CD8+ T cells not binding an NS4B(214-222) dextramer, sorted from PBMCs, taken 45 days after the first yellow fever vaccination. The receptors were sampled from a man in his late teens or twenties who received the YFV17D yellow fever vaccine.

A remark on this clonotype: This may come from a read error, since a much larger clone is one base off. The chain is built from TRBV20-1 and TRBJ2-3; 8 positions agree with TRBD1. Germline V CDR1 and CDR2: DFQATT, SNEGSKA (reference sequence). J was trimmed by 4 bases and V by 5 bases; bases with no gene match: 8. CDR3 size: 14 residues. The CDR3 nucleotides read TGCAGTGCTCTCCAGGGGGCTACGGCAGATACGCAGTATTTT. Its translation is CSALQGATADTQYF.

The chain employs TRBV18 and TRBJ2-7; D not certain. CDR3 length equals 13 residues. V was cut by 2 bases and J by 3 bases, with 8 bases left in between. Germline lookup yields CDR1 KGHSH and CDR2 LQKENI. CDR3 residues: CASSPGPRYEQYV. In nucleotides, the CDR3 is TGTGCCAGCTCACCAGGGCCCCGCTACGAGCAGTACGTC.

In this sample, this clonotype turned up a few times. The genes are TRBV4-1 and TRBJ1-6, with TRBD1 matching over 10 bases. CDR1 is MGHRA and CDR2 is YSYEKL in the germline V gene. CDR3 length: 18 residues. V shed 5 bases and J 10 bases; nucleotides not matched to a gene: 17. The CDR3 bases are TGCGCCAGCAGCGTGACGACAGGGGGCAGTTCTCTAAGGTCACCCCTCCACTTT. Residues: CASSVTTGGSSLRSPLHF.